The 2 T cell receptor beta chains presented below share a single source sample, sequenced in a study of regulatory T cells in long-lasting Graves disease. The TCR beta library used iRepertoire HTBI primers with Arm-PCR amplification of CDR3. TCRdb passed the multiplex PCR reads through MiXCR, listing each CDR3 protein once. The sample has about 540,000 distinct CDR3 sequences, about 13% seen once. As to time point: newly diagnosed GD, antithyroid drugs for less than 3 months. Extracted PBMC RNA gave rise to the TCR library. The same sample was also used in a study of T cells in Graves' hyperthyroidism and ophthalmopathy.

Source: peripheral blood mononuclear cells (PBMCs), taken at new diagnosis, from a patient treated with antithyroid drugs. Receptors were obtained from a man under 40 with Graves disease.

This clonotype has more than one count but fewer than ten. V usage is TRBV18 and J usage is TRBJ1-6; TRBD1 matches at 8 bases. The CDR3 is made up of 15 amino acids. CDR1 and CDR2 (germline): KGHSH, LQKENI. Trimming removed 2 bases from V and 9 bases from J; junction bases left unmatched: 6. CDR3 protein: CASSPETGVGSPLHF. The CDR3 region has the DNA TGTGCCAGCTCACCAGAGACAGGGGTGGGTTCACCCCTCCACTTT.

This clonotype was observed at least ten times. This chain joins TRBV15 and TRBJ1-3; no clear D gene. Between the trimmed V and J ends, which lost 6 bases and 5 bases, there was a span of 11 bases. Per the germline V gene, CDR1 is LNHNV and CDR2 is YYDKDF (reference sequence). This CDR3 region has 13 residues. CDR3 region: CATRAVLRNTIYF. The CDR3 bases are TGTGCCACCAGGGCAGTCCTAAGAAACACCATATATTTT. Using reference TRBV15 and TRBJ1-3 for the parts outside the CDR3, the full variable domain is DAMVIQNPRYQVTQFGKPVTLSCSQTLNHNVMYWYQQKSSQAPKLLFHYYDKDFNNEADTPDNFQSRRPNTSFCFLDIRSPGLGDTAMYLCATRAVLRNTIYFGEGSWLTVV.